Each of the 14 T cell receptor beta chains below was sequenced from the same sample in a study of cytomegalovirus exposure and HLA in healthy donors. Repertoires were generated with immunoSEQ multiplex PCR, while TCRdb's copy carries only in-frame clones and drops some. The table includes 70,000 or so clones, roughly 92% detected once. The specimen was PBMCs. These receptor sequences come from a woman under 30 in good health and CMV-seropositive.

This chain links TRBV4-1 with TRBJ2-7, with TRBD1 identical over 10 bases. Germline V lookup: CDR1 MGHRA, CDR2 YSYEKL. CDR3 size: 14 residues. The ends lost 4 bases at V and 1 base at J; junction bases unmatched: 1. The CDR3 spells CASSRTGGSYEQYF. Here the CDR3 DNA reads TGCGCCAGCAGCCGGACAGGGGGATCCTACGAGCAGTACTTC.

The chain has TRBV6-5 and TRBJ2-7, with 9 bases fitting TRBD2. CDR1 and CDR2 (germline): MNHEY, SVGAGI. The V segment lost 6 bases and the J segment 2 bases; nucleotides outside the gene matches: 2. This CDR3 has 13 amino acids. The DNA of the CDR3 is TGTGCCAGCAGCGCGGGGGGGCCCTACGAGCAGTACTTC. Translating gives CASSAGGPYEQYF.

This chain links TRBV2 with TRBJ2-7; 8 bases map to TRBD1. The CDR3 consists of 13 residues. V dropped 7 bases and J dropped 5; count of bases not matched to a gene: 7. CDR1 is SNHLY and CDR2 is FYNNEI in the germline V gene. DNA of the CDR3: TGTGCCAGCAAGAGGACAGGGCTCAACGAGCAGTACTTC. Its translation is CASKRTGLNEQYF. The variable domain in full, completed from reference TRBV2 and TRBJ2-7, reads EPEVTQTPSHQVTQMGQEVILRCVPISNHLYFYWYRQILGQKVEFLVSFYNNEISEKSEIFDDQFSVERPDGSNFTLKIRSTKLEDSAMYFCASKRTGLNEQYFGPGTRLTVT.

The chain is built from TRBV4-1 and TRBJ2-7; unclear D gene. Germline CDR1 and CDR2: MGHRA and YSYEKL. V was clipped by 4 bases and J by 3 bases, with 16 bases between them. This CDR3 is 15 amino acids long. The CDR3, as DNA: TGCGCCAGCAGCCCTAACTACGTCCTTAGCTACGAGCAGTACTTC. Translation: CASSPNYVLSYEQYF.

The gene calls are TRBV29-1 and TRBJ2-3; possibly TRBD1 for D (6 bases). Trimming took off 4 bases at V and 2 bases at J, with 25 bases between the two ends. From germline, CDR1 is SQVTM and CDR2 ANQGSEA. The CDR3 consists of 18 residues. The CDR3 is CSVVFTPLGAVSTDTQYF. CDR3 coding DNA: TGCAGCGTTGTATTTACCCCCTTGGGGGCGGTATCCACAGATACGCAGTATTTT.

The chain links TRBV7-2 to TRBJ1-1; no clear D gene. Germline V CDR1 and CDR2: SGHTA, FQGNSA. V shed 3 bases and J shed 4 bases, with 12 bases lying between them. CDR3 length: 14 residues. CDR3 loop: CASSFWGDITEAFF. As DNA, the CDR3 is TGTGCCAGCAGCTTTTGGGGAGATATCACTGAAGCTTTCTTT.

The chain links TRBV28 to TRBJ2-6, with D uncertain. Trimming took off 11 bases at V and 0 bases at J, with 8 bases between the two ends. This CDR3 is 13 amino acids long. Germline V lookup: CDR1 MDHEN, CDR2 SYDVKM. Here the CDR3 reads CASRFSGANVLTF. The CDR3 coding sequence is TGTGCCTCCAGATTCTCTGGGGCCAACGTCCTGACTTTC.

This chain links TRBV11-2 with TRBJ1-1, with D possibly TRBD1 on 5 matching bases. The CDR3 contains 19 residues. Trimming cost V 0 bases and J 5 bases, with 25 bases left between them. Germline V gene lookup returns CDR1 SGHAT and CDR2 FQNNGV. DNA for the CDR3: TGTGCCAGCAGCTTAGAGGGGGGAGCCCTTTGGGGTTGGGGAACTGAAGCTTTCTTT. It specifies CASSLEGGALWGWGTEAFF.

This chain uses TRBV21-1 with TRBJ2-1; the D call TRBD1 from the table was never checked on the DNA. TRBV21-1 is deemed a pseudogene. This CDR3 contains 16 residues. The CDR3 is CASSILDILVYNEQFF. The CDR3 DNA sequence: TGTGCCAGCAGCATATTAGACATACTGGTCTACAATGAGCAGTTCTTC.

This clone appeared once. The chain employs TRBV18 and TRBJ1-1; the match to TRBD1 covers 7 bases. In germline, CDR1 is KGHSH, CDR2 LQKENI. The trim removed 3 bases at V and 3 bases at J, leaving 10 bases unmatched. The CDR3 has 16 amino acids. CDR3 sequence (DNA): TGTGCCAGCTCACCCAGACAGGGAAGAGCGCACACTGAAGCTTTCTTT. Protein sequence: CASSPRQGRAHTEAFF. Complete variable domain (other parts from reference TRBV18 and TRBJ1-1): NAGVMQNPRHLVRRRGQEARLRCSPMKGHSHVYWYRQLPEEGLKFMVYLQKENIIDESGMPKERFSAEFPKEGPSILRIQQVVRGDSAAYFCASSPRQGRAHTEAFFGQGTRLTVV.

The sample holds one count of this clone. J is TRBJ1-1 and V is TRBV15, with TRBD1 as a possible D gene (6 bases). The CDR3 contains 15 residues. V lost 6 bases, J lost 5 bases, and 19 bases lay in between. Germline values: CDR1 LNHNV, CDR2 YYDKDF (reference sequence). CDR3 residues: CATRGFQGGGTEAFF. CDR3 nucleotide sequence: TGTGCCACCAGAGGCTTCCAAGGGGGAGGGACTGAAGCTTTCTTT.

The V gene is TRBV4-2, the J gene TRBJ2-4; TRBD2 matches 7 bases. J lost 2 bases, V lost 4 bases, and 5 bases had no gene match. Germline CDR1 is LGHNA and CDR2 is YNFKEQ. The CDR3 extends over 15 amino acids. The CDR3 sequence is CASSRGEGPKNIQYF. CDR3 nucleotide sequence: TGTGCCAGCAGCCGAGGGGAGGGACCCAAAAACATTCAGTACTTC.

The V call is TRBV30, the J call TRBJ1-2; the D is unclear. Germline V lookup: CDR1 GTSNPN, CDR2 SVGIG (reference sequence). This CDR3 has 13 amino acids. V dropped 4 bases and J dropped 1 base, with 10 bases sitting between them. The CDR3 sequence is CAWMGTFNYGYTF. The CDR3 DNA is TGTGCCTGGATGGGCACCTTTAACTATGGCTACACCTTC.

This chain connects TRBV9 to TRBJ2-1; no definite D call. Germline V gene sequence: CDR1 SGDLS, CDR2 YYNGEE. The CDR3 totals 15 residues. Trimming removed 4 bases from V and 0 bases from J, with 11 bases in between. The CDR3 is CASSLSFSSYNEQFF. CDR3 DNA: TGTGCCAGCAGCTTATCATTCAGCTCCTACAATGAGCAGTTCTTC.